The sequence of this TCR beta chain was determined in a study of blood T cell repertoires in COVID-19 (dated by TCRdb to about 2020). As for the study more broadly: The collaborator samples originated in the United States, Italy and Spain and spanned the acute and convalescent phases of COVID-19. The prospective study material was composed of cDNA or gDNA derived from T cells, B-cell-depleted T cells, or PBMCs. Subjects who had been exposed to COVID-19, were actively infected with it, or had recovered from it provided the deeply sampled blood TCRbeta repertoires that made up the dataset. A freely available public database, intended as a resource for researchers studying the immune response to SARS-CoV-2, is where the repertoires were released. The samples were drawn from two sources: the first 160 participants of the ongoing ImmuneRACE study, and 1,254 subjects contributed by 6 global collaborators. The sample metadata nearly always contained a de-identified subject ID, COVID-19 status, age in years and sex. Where available, HLA class I and class II types were obtained from metadata supplied by the sample provider rather than from assay-based typing. What the authors observed across the whole study: Clinical and demographic metadata were provided uncurated, with the amount varying by source and participant.

For this clone: The clone's antigen remains unknown. Per-nucleotide qualities are absent, and no much larger clonotype sits a single base away.

TCRbeta CDR3 regions were amplified from genomic DNA by means of the immunoSEQ Assay, a bias-controlled multiplex PCR. The authors processed their data as follows. Within the assay, amplification of reference gene primers was used to estimate how many nucleated cells each sample contained. To quantify the absolute abundance of each unique TCRbeta CDR3 rearrangement, sequence reads were collapsed and filtered. For each sample, productive Simpson clonality was calculated by taking the square root of Simpson's diversity index across productive rearrangements. The immuneACCESS repertoire file appears here via TCRdb, limited to in-frame rearrangements. These files lack a portion of the clones; in checked studies, under half of the deficit traces to unresolved V genes, and the cause of the others is not known. That table is the source of V, J and clone size, and D and trimming were worked out from the DNA. This sample has 120,000 to 150,000 clones in its table, and around 80% of those were observed once. The ten biggest clones cover around 13% of the sample.

CDR1 is given as MDHEN and CDR2 as SYDVKM, both from the germline V gene. Measured from the cysteine to the phenylalanine, the CDR3 is 13 residues long. Only the CDR3 DNA is retained, 39 bases long and in frame from the first base. V is pared back by 5 bases and J by 0 bases, with 5 bases lying between the germline termini. The collaborating institutions used their own protocols to collect whole blood in K2EDTA tubes. For TCRbeta analysis, collaborator samples were shipped as frozen whole blood, as isolated PBMCs, or as DNA extracted from either sample type. This TCR derives from a man in his 60s with active or convalescent COVID-19. Sequencing input: peripheral blood. The rearrangement joined TRBV28 to TRBJ2-4, with the D segment identity uncertain. This receptor carries the CDR3 CASSLLAKNIQYF. The nucleotide sequence is TGTGCCAGCAGTCTCCTAGCCAAAAACATTCAGTACTTC.